The 13 T cell receptor beta chains presented below share a single source sample, sequenced in a study of blood T cell repertoires in COVID-19. TCRdb's table, derived via immunoSEQ multiplex PCR, lists solely in-frame clones and lacks some. The repertoire holds some 180,000 clones, around nine tenths seen once, with roughly 6.7% in the top ten. Sequencing input: peripheral blood. The receptors derive from a man in his forties with acute or convalescent COVID-19.

The rearrangement uses TRBV30 and TRBJ1-2; TRBD1 matches 12 bases. Germline CDR1 and CDR2: GTSNPN and SVGIG (reference sequence). The CDR3 is made up of 15 amino acids. Trimming at V came to 4 bases and at J to 4 bases, leaving 7 bases not matched to a gene. DNA for the CDR3: TGTGCCTGGACTTACCGGGACAGGGGGCTCTATGGCTACACCTTC. This codes for CAWTYRDRGLYGYTF.

The genes are TRBV25-1 and TRBJ2-7; 9 bases agree with TRBD1. V lost 3 bases, J lost 5 bases, and 11 bases stayed unmatched. There are 16 residues in the CDR3. The germline V gene has CDR1 MGHDK and CDR2 SYGVNS. The CDR3 nucleotides are TGTGCCAGCAGTGAGCCGAATACAGGGGGCCGGGACGAGCAGTACTTC. Translating gives CASSEPNTGGRDEQYF.

V usage is TRBV5-1 and J usage is TRBJ2-3; 8 bases agree with TRBD1. Germline CDR1 SGHRS, CDR2 YFSETQ. The CDR3 runs to 17 residues. V shed 3 bases, J shed 3 bases, and the junction held 12 bases outside the gene matches. CDR3 amino acids: CASSYPPGTGVTDTQYF. The CDR3 DNA follows: TGCGCCAGCAGCTATCCGCCCGGGACAGGAGTTACAGATACGCAGTATTTT.

The CDR3 is CAWRPGQGNTGELFF. In DNA form, the CDR3 reads TGTGCCTGGCGCCCGGGACAGGGTAACACCGGGGAGCTGTTTTTT. The chain employs TRBV30 and TRBJ2-2; 9 positions agree with TRBD1. The J segment lost 2 bases and the V segment lost 5 bases, leaving 6 bases of the junction unmatched. The germline V gene encodes CDR1 GTSNPN and CDR2 SVGIG (reference sequence). The CDR3 covers 15 residues. Based on the CDR3 plus reference TRBV30 and TRBJ2-2, the full variable domain is SQTIHQWPATLVQPVGSPLSLECTVEGTSNPNLYWYRQAAGRGLQLLFYSVGIGQISSEVPQNLSASRPQDRQFILSSKKLLLSDSGFYLCAWRPGQGNTGELFFGEGSRLTVL.

The chain has TRBV5-4 and TRBJ1-1, with 9 bases lining up with TRBD1. The CDR3 runs 15 residues. V gave up 4 bases and J gave up 3 bases; unmatched junction bases: 7. Germline values: CDR1 SGHNT, CDR2 YYREEE (reference sequence). The CDR3 loop is CASSETTGGYTEAFF. The CDR3 DNA follows: TGTGCCAGCAGCGAGACCACAGGGGGCTACACTGAAGCTTTCTTT.

In DNA form, the CDR3 reads TGTGCCAGCAGTCATGGGGGCGCGGTCACTGAAGCTTTCTTT. Its translation: CASSHGGAVTEAFF. V usage is TRBV6-5 and J usage is TRBJ1-1, with a tentative D call TRBD1 (6 bases). CDR3 length: 14 residues. V lost 5 bases and J lost 4, with 14 bases in between. The germline gives CDR1 MNHEY, CDR2 SVGAGI.

This chain links TRBV5-6 with TRBJ1-2; maybe TRBD1 (6 bases). The V end was cut by 0 bases, the J end by 7 bases, with 13 bases between. Germline V gene lookup returns CDR1 SGHDT and CDR2 YYEEEE. The CDR3 loop spans 14 amino acids. CDR3 in amino acids: CASSLVAGVVGYTF. The CDR3 bases are TGTGCCAGCAGCTTGGTGGCAGGGGTGGTTGGCTACACCTTC.

This clone showed up just once. The rearrangement links TRBV27 to TRBJ1-1; 10 nucleotides match TRBD1. This CDR3 contains 16 residues. V lost 3 bases and J lost 3; bases outside the gene matches: 7. Germline V gene data show CDR1 as MNHEY and CDR2 as SMNVEV (reference sequence). The CDR3 region has the DNA TGTGCCAGCAGTTTCCGGGACAGGGGCGGGGACACTGAAGCTTTCTTT. Encoded protein: CASSFRDRGGDTEAFF.

This clone was seen a few times. This chain uses TRBV9 with TRBJ2-7; D remains ambiguous. Germline assignment: CDR1 SGDLS and CDR2 YYNGEE. Deletions cut 2 bases from V and 0 bases from J, with 12 bases between. The CDR3 is 15 residues long. Written as DNA, the CDR3 is TGTGCCAGCAGCGTCCAGTCCTCCCACTCCTACGAGCAGTACTTC. Translation gives CASSVQSSHSYEQYF.

This sequence joins TRBV3-1 (or the pseudogene TRBV3-2) and TRBJ1-6, with 7 bases fitting TRBD1. Unmatched junction bases numbered 8, after V lost 3 bases and J lost 6 bases. Germline V lookup: CDR1 LGHDT, CDR2 YNNKEL (reference sequence). The CDR3 loop spans 16 amino acids. In DNA, the CDR3 is TGTGCCAGCAGCCACAATTTCGGGACAGCTAATTCACCCCTCCACTTT. As protein: CASSHNFGTANSPLHF.

The V and J genes are TRBV30 and TRBJ1-1; 11 bases are a match to TRBD1. CDR1 and CDR2 (germline): GTSNPN, SVGIG (reference sequence). V gave up 4 bases and J gave up 5 bases; unmatched junction bases: 9. The CDR3 has 15 residues. The DNA for the CDR3 is TGTGCCTGGACCGTATCCGGGACAGGGGGAACTGAAGCTTTCTTT. Protein: CAWTVSGTGGTEAFF. Drawing the rest from reference TRBV30 and TRBJ1-1, the complete variable domain is SQTIHQWPATLVQPVGSPLSLECTVEGTSNPNLYWYRQAAGRGLQLLFYSVGIGQISSEVPQNLSASRPQDRQFILSSKKLLLSDSGFYLCAWTVSGTGGTEAFFGQGTRLTVV.

The chain combines TRBV5-1 with TRBJ2-2; TRBD1 is a possible D gene (5 bases). Germline CDR1 and CDR2: SGHRS and YFSETQ. Trimming left V 5 bases short and J 5 bases short, with 10 bases between. This CDR3 spans 13 amino acids. CDR3 sequence reads: CASRQAGTGELFF. Here the CDR3 DNA reads TGCGCCAGCAGACAGGCCGGTACCGGGGAGCTGTTTTTT.

This chain uses TRBV6-5 with TRBJ1-6; TRBD1 matches at 7 bases. Germline-derived CDR1 and CDR2 are MNHEY and SVGAGI. This CDR3 is 15 amino acids long. V lost 6 bases to trimming and J lost 7 bases; unmatched junction nucleotides: 9. The CDR3 DNA reads as TGTGCCAGCAGGCCTGAACAGGGGTTGAATTCACCCCTCCACTTT. As protein: CASRPEQGLNSPLHF.